The clone carrying this T cell receptor beta chain was seen a single time. This entry is derived from a study of blood T cell repertoires in COVID-19. Study-wide background: Samples came from the United States, Italy and Spain, spanning acute and convalescent COVID-19. Sources were T cells, B-cell-depleted T cells, or PBMCs; the material itself was cDNA or gDNA.

The assay was immunoSEQ multiplex PCR, and TCRdb's table has in-frame clones only and misses some. The data hold fewer than 70,000 clones, with around four fifths observed a single time. Seattle participants joined during active infection and were tracked over time. V dropped 2 bases and J dropped 3 bases, with 16 bases sitting between them. Germline CDR1 and CDR2: SGDLS and YYNGEE. The CDR3 contains 16 residues. This receptor was obtained from a man aged 25 to 40 with COVID-19, enrolled during active disease. Sequencing input: peripheral blood. The genes are TRBV9 and TRBJ2-3, with D tentatively TRBD2 (6 bases). The CDR3 nucleotides are TGTGCCAGCAGCGTGTGGGGGGACCCAAAAACAGATACGCAGTATTTT. This translates into CASSVWGDPKTDTQYF.